The subject of this entry is one TCR beta chain. Its antigen is as yet unknown. This CDR3 region has 19 residues. Trimming cost V 3 bases and J 0 bases, with 23 bases left between them. Germline V CDR1 and CDR2: SGHAT, FQNNGV. This sample is part of a study of T cells in Graves' hyperthyroidism and ophthalmopathy. Amplified regions were TCR beta CDR3 sequences from RNA transcripts. HTBI primers were the set used in a first-round RT-PCR of the TCR CDR3. Each CDR3 protein gets one entry after TCRdb re-called the multiplex PCR reads with MiXCR. Among about 550,000 distinct CDR3 sequences listed, about 20% were seen once. Study-wide results and caveats: Expanded thyroid clonotypes (above 0.001) were mostly also found in blood.

Newly diagnosed patients aged 18 to 65 had hyperthyroidism of under 2 months' duration. Orbital computed tomography, thyroid ultrasound, serum thyroxine and TRAb, and clinical symptoms together informed the diagnoses. The TCR was taken from a man aged 18 to 30 with Graves' hyperthyroidism. Material: blood. The chain links TRBV11-2 to TRBJ1-2, with a possible D match to TRBD1 (5 bases). CDR3 region: CASSLRGPTAMRANYGYTF. The DNA of the CDR3 is TGTGCCAGCAGCTTGAGGGGACCGACAGCGATGAGGGCTAACTATGGCTACACCTTC. Together with reference TRBV11-2 and TRBJ1-2, the CDR3 gives the full variable domain: EAGVAQSPRYKIIEKRQSVAFWCNPISGHATLYWYQQILGQGPKLLIQFQNNGVVDDSQLPKDRFSAERLKGVDSTLKIQPAKLEDSAVYLCASSLRGPTAMRANYGYTFGSGTRLTVV.